The 26 T cell receptor beta chains below were found in one sample sequenced in a study of cytomegalovirus exposure and HLA in healthy donors. The PCR employed 60 Vbeta primers together with 13 Jbeta primers. Clones were read by immunoSEQ multiplex PCR, and TCRdb kept only the in-frame ones, dropping some. This sample has roughly 90,000 clones, with around three quarters found just once. Sequenced material: PBMCs. These receptors all come from a man younger than 45 in good health and CMV-seronegative.

This clone was seen a handful of times. V usage is TRBV6-5 and J usage is TRBJ1-3; TRBD1 matches 8 bases. Germline CDR1 and CDR2: MNHEY and SVGAGI. V dropped 4 bases and J dropped 4; count of bases not matched to a gene: 9. CDR3 size: 16 residues. CDR3 protein: CASSLTGTGGGNTIYF. CDR3 coding DNA: TGTGCCAGCAGTTTGACTGGGACAGGTGGAGGAAACACCATATATTTT.

The chain couples TRBV11-2 to TRBJ1-2; 9 nucleotides agree with TRBD1. Germline V gene sequence: CDR1 SGHAT, CDR2 FQNNGV. Trimming removed 5 bases from V and 4 bases from J; junction bases left unmatched: 5. The CDR3 consists of 14 residues. This CDR3 is CASSPTTGGYGYTF. Here the CDR3 DNA reads TGTGCCAGCAGCCCTACGACAGGGGGCTATGGCTACACCTTC.

The chain has TRBV7-9 and TRBJ2-2; 7 bases agree with TRBD1. Germline V gene lookup returns CDR1 SEHNR and CDR2 FQNEAQ (reference sequence). The CDR3 covers 16 residues. The ends lost 6 bases at V and 4 bases at J; junction bases unmatched: 11. The CDR3 region is CASSHRGGQFTGELFF. The CDR3 DNA reads as TGTGCCAGCAGTCATAGAGGGGGACAGTTCACCGGGGAGCTGTTTTTT.

This clone showed up just a few times. The chain has TRBV4-2 and TRBJ1-6; the D is unclear. Trimming removed 0 bases from V and 8 bases from J, with 14 bases in between. There are 16 residues in the CDR3. The germline V gene has CDR1 LGHNA and CDR2 YNFKEQ. In DNA, the CDR3 is TGTGCCAGCAGCCAAGATCCGGGAAATACCTATTCACCCCTCCACTTT. Its translation: CASSQDPGNTYSPLHF.

The chain joins TRBV10-1 to TRBJ2-2; D unclear. Germline V CDR1 and CDR2: WNHNN, SYGVQD (reference sequence). CDR3 length: 12 residues. V shed 7 bases and J shed 4 bases, with 7 bases lying between them. This chain's CDR3 is CASISSTGELFF. The CDR3 region has the DNA TGCGCCAGCATCTCCTCCACCGGGGAGCTGTTTTTT.

The chain's CDR3 is CASSLLPAPNTGELFF. As DNA, the CDR3 is TGCGCCAGCAGCTTGTTACCAGCGCCGAACACCGGGGAGCTGTTTTTT. The chain employs TRBV5-1 and TRBJ2-2, with unresolved D. The length of the CDR3 is 16 residues. Trimming removed 1 base at V and 0 bases at J, with 10 bases between. CDR1 and CDR2 (germline): SGHRS, YFSETQ.

V and J are TRBV7-9 and TRBJ2-1; D unclear. Germline-derived CDR1 and CDR2 are SEHNR and FQNEAQ (reference sequence). This CDR3 contains 12 residues. V lost 0 bases to trimming and J lost 14 bases, with 11 bases between them. The CDR3, as DNA: TGTGCCAGCAGCTTAGCTGAGATTGGAGAGTTCTTC. It codes for CASSLAEIGEFF.

This clone has only a few counts. The J gene is TRBJ1-1, the V gene TRBV18, with D maybe TRBD1 (5 bases). The V and J ends lost 3 bases and 0 bases respectively, with 11 bases between them. Germline values: CDR1 KGHSH, CDR2 LQKENI. The CDR3 length is 15 residues. Written as DNA, the CDR3 is TGTGCCAGCTCACCGATTCGACAGCTGAACACTGAAGCTTTCTTT. It encodes CASSPIRQLNTEAFF.

The J gene is TRBJ1-5, the V gene TRBV30; tentative D call: TRBD1 (6 bases). CDR1 and CDR2 from the germline V gene are GTSNPN and SVGIG (reference sequence). This CDR3 spans 15 amino acids. With 2 bases removed from V and 4 bases from J, the gap between germline ends came to 15 bases. CDR3 in amino acids: CAWSKGGGPNQPQHF. Written as DNA, the CDR3 is TGTGCCTGGAGTAAGGGAGGGGGGCCAAATCAGCCCCAGCATTTT.

The chain links TRBV5-1 to TRBJ2-7, with 7 bases fitting TRBD1. Trimming removed 2 bases from V and 4 bases from J; junction bases left unmatched: 6. Per the germline V gene, CDR1 is SGHRS and CDR2 is YFSETQ. This CDR3 contains 14 residues. CDR3 residues: CASSFTGERYEQYF. CDR3 DNA: TGCGCCAGCAGCTTCACAGGGGAAAGGTACGAGCAGTACTTC.

This chain joins TRBV21-1 and TRBJ1-3. TRBV21-1 is a pseudogene segment. The CDR3 has 14 residues. CDR3 in amino acids: CASSKVPAGNTIYF. The CDR3 nucleotides are TGTGCCAGCAGCAAAGTTCCAGCGGGAAACACCATATATTTT.

The V gene is TRBV6-1, the J gene TRBJ1-1, with no clear D. Trimming cost V 6 bases and J 4 bases, with 12 bases left between them. The CDR3 contains 13 residues. CDR1 and CDR2 from the germline V gene are MNHNS and SASEGT. Written as DNA, the CDR3 is TGTGCCAGCAGGGAAAGACATTTCACTGAAGCTTTCTTT. Protein product: CASRERHFTEAFF.

Only one count was recorded for this clone. The chain is built from TRBV4-1 and TRBJ2-2; D remains unclear. Germline V CDR1 and CDR2: MGHRA, YSYEKL. V was trimmed by 4 bases and J by 1 base, leaving 13 bases between them. CDR3 length: 16 residues. The CDR3 reads CASSPLGPKNTGELFF. The CDR3 region has the DNA TGCGCCAGCAGCCCCCTTGGGCCGAAGAACACCGGGGAGCTGTTTTTT.

The chain joins TRBV7-6 to TRBJ2-1, with 7 bases identical to TRBD2. The CDR3 covers 15 residues. CDR1 is SGHVS, CDR2 FNYEAQ, per germline. V dropped 7 bases and J dropped 6; count of bases not matched to a gene: 12. In DNA, the CDR3 is TGTGCCAGCACTTTAAGGGGAGGGCATGGCAATGAGCAGTTCTTC. It translates to CASTLRGGHGNEQFF.

The chain carries TRBV7-6 and TRBJ2-5; 7 bases agree with TRBD2. The CDR3 loop spans 18 amino acids. In germline, CDR1 is SGHVS, CDR2 FNYEAQ. V gave up 7 bases and J gave up 5 bases; unmatched junction bases: 22. CDR3 protein: CASTPQGTGGRFVETQYF. CDR3 nucleotide sequence: TGTGCCAGCACCCCCCAAGGGACTGGCGGGAGATTTGTTGAGACCCAGTACTTC.

The J gene is TRBJ2-3, the V gene TRBV11-1; D ambiguous. The CDR3 totals 15 residues. Deletions cut 3 bases from V and 6 bases from J, with 16 bases between. Germline V CDR1 and CDR2: SGHAT, FQDESV (reference sequence). In DNA form, the CDR3 reads TGTGCCAGCAGCTTCGTGGGCTTTTCCCGGGATACGCAGTATTTT. Protein product: CASSFVGFSRDTQYF. The variable domain in full, completed from reference TRBV11-1 and TRBJ2-3, reads EAEVAQSPRYKITEKSQAVAFWCDPISGHATLYWYRQILGQGPELLVQFQDESVVDDSQLPKDRFSAERLKGVDSTLKIQPAELGDSAMYLCASSFVGFSRDTQYFGPGTRLTVL.

V and J are TRBV20-1 and TRBJ2-1, with TRBD2 as a possible D gene (5 bases). This CDR3 region has 10 residues. With 3 bases removed from V and 10 bases from J, the gap between germline ends came to 7 bases. The germline V gene encodes CDR1 DFQATT and CDR2 SNEGSKA (reference sequence). The DNA for the CDR3 is TGCAGTGCTAGGCGGGCCGAGCAGTTCTTC. Protein: CSARRAEQFF.

A word on this clone: A junction boundary mismatches the germline segment, possibly from a read error. The chain employs TRBV9 and TRBJ2-1; 8 nucleotides align to TRBD2. Per the germline V gene, CDR1 is SGDLS and CDR2 is YYNGEE. There are 13 residues in the CDR3. The CDR3 is CASSGESYNEQFF. The CDR3 nucleotides read TGTGCCAGTAGCGGGGAGTCCTACAATGAGCAGTTCTTC.

The chain couples TRBV6-1 to TRBJ1-1, with 11 bases aligning to TRBD1. CDR1 and CDR2 from the germline V gene are MNHNS and SASEGT. This CDR3 has 16 residues. Unmatched junction bases numbered 7, after V lost 4 bases and J lost 3 bases. Here the CDR3 reads CASSGRTGGLYTEAFF. The CDR3 coding sequence is TGTGCCAGCAGTGGAAGGACAGGGGGCTTGTACACTGAAGCTTTCTTT.

The rearrangement links TRBV5-1 to TRBJ2-6, with 8 bases aligning to TRBD1. The trim removed 1 base at V and 0 bases at J, leaving 15 bases unmatched. The CDR3 runs to 21 residues. Germline V gene sequence: CDR1 SGHRS, CDR2 YFSETQ. The CDR3 DNA sequence: TGCGCCAGCAGCTTGAGGTGGACAGGGACACCATCACCCTCTGGGGCCAACGTCCTGACTTTC. Translating gives CASSLRWTGTPSPSGANVLTF.

This clone turned up a few times. The chain recombines TRBV2 with TRBJ1-4; possibly TRBD1 for D (6 bases). The CDR3 has 14 residues. V lost 8 bases to trimming and J lost 4 bases, with 14 bases between them. Per germline, CDR1 SNHLY and CDR2 FYNNEI. DNA of the CDR3: TGTGCCAGCGGGGGGGCCTCCGGTAATGAAAAACTGTTTTTT. It is translated as CASGGASGNEKLFF.

V is TRBV27 and J is TRBJ1-5; 7 positions agree with TRBD1. Germline CDR1 and CDR2: MNHEY and SMNVEV (reference sequence). The junction had 7 bases not matched to a gene; V was cut back by 5 bases and J by 3 bases. The CDR3 is 15 residues long. CDR3 loop: CASSAVGGINQPQHF. CDR3 nucleotide sequence: TGTGCCAGCAGTGCGGTAGGGGGCATCAATCAGCCCCAGCATTTT.

The genes are TRBV10-2 and TRBJ2-3; 10 bases fit TRBD2. The CDR3 length is 16 residues. Germline trimming cut 0 bases from V and 4 bases from J; bases unmatched to any gene: 4. The germline CDR1 and CDR2 sequences are WSHSY and SAAADI. The DNA for the CDR3 is TGCGCCAGCAGTGAGTCGGCTAGCGGGAGACCAGATACGCAGTATTTT. This codes for CASSESASGRPDTQYF.

The chain combines TRBV28 with TRBJ2-6; tentative D call: TRBD2 (7 bases). The V end lost 7 bases, the J end lost 0 bases, and 19 bases lay between the germline ends. Germline assignment: CDR1 MDHEN and CDR2 SYDVKM. The CDR3 extends over 18 amino acids. The DNA for the CDR3 is TGTGCCAGCACCTTTAGGGGGGGGCCGACCTCTGGGGCCAACGTCCTGACTTTC. Protein sequence: CASTFRGGPTSGANVLTF.

V gene TRBV5-1 combines with J gene TRBJ2-5; TRBD2 matches at 7 bases. The CDR3 is 13 residues long. V lost 1 base and J lost 4; bases outside the gene matches: 1. CDR1 is SGHRS and CDR2 is YFSETQ in the germline V gene. CDR3 in amino acids: CASSLSGGETQYF. CDR3 coding DNA: TGCGCCAGCAGCTTGTCGGGGGGAGAGACCCAGTACTTC.

This clone was observed once. V is TRBV30 and J is TRBJ1-1, with TRBD1 matching 8 bases. V trimming: 5 bases; J trimming: 1 base; junction bases outside the gene matches: 3. CDR1 is GTSNPN, CDR2 SVGIG, per germline (reference sequence). The CDR3 loop spans 13 amino acids. The CDR3 nucleotides are TGTGCCTGGGTTGGGACAGGGAACACTGAAGCTTTCTTT. Its protein is CAWVGTGNTEAFF. Full variable domain (missing parts from reference TRBV30 and TRBJ1-1): SQTIHQWPATLVQPVGSPLSLECTVEGTSNPNLYWYRQAAGRGLQLLFYSVGIGQISSEVPQNLSASRPQDRQFILSSKKLLLSDSGFYLCAWVGTGNTEAFFGQGTRLTVV.